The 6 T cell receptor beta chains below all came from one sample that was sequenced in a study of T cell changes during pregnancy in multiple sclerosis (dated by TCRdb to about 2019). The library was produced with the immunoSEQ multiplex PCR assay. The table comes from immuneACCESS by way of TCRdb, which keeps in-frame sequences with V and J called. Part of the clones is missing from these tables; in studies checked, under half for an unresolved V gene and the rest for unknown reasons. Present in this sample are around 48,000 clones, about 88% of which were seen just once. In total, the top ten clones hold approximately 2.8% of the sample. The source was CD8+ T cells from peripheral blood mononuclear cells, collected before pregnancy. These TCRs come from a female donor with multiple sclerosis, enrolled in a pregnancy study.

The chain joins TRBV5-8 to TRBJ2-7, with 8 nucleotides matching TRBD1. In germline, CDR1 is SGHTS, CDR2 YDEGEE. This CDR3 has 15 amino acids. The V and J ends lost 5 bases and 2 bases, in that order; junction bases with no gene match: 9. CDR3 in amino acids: CASSFTGTGPYEQYF. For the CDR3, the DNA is TGTGCCAGCAGTTTCACCGGGACAGGCCCCTACGAGCAGTACTTC.

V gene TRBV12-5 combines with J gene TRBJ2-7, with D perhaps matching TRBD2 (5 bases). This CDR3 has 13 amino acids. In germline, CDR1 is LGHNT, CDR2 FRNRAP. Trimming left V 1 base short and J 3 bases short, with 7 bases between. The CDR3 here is CASGLGGGYEQYF. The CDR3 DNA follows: TGTGCTAGTGGTTTGGGAGGAGGCTACGAGCAGTACTTC.

CDR3 loop: CATGGRTNTGELFF. The CDR3 DNA reads as TGTGCCACCGGCGGCCGGACGAACACCGGGGAGCTGTTTTTT. This chain links TRBV10-3 with TRBJ2-2; D call uncertain. The CDR3 is made up of 14 amino acids. Per germline, CDR1 ENHRY and CDR2 SYGVKD. The ends were cut back, 10 bases at V and 0 bases at J, with 12 bases in the middle.

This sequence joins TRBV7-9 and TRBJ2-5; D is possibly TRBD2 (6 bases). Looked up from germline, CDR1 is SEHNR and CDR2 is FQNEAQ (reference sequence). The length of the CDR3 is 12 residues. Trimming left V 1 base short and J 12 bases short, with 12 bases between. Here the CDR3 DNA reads TGTGCCAGCAGCTTAGGATCCCGGGAGAAGTACTTC. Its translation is CASSLGSREKYF.

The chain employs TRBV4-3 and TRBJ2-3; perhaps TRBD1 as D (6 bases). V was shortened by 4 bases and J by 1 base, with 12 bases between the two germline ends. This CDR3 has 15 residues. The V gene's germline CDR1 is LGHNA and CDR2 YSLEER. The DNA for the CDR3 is TGCGCCAGCAGCCGAATGACAGGCGGCACAGATACGCAGTATTTT. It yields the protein CASSRMTGGTDTQYF.

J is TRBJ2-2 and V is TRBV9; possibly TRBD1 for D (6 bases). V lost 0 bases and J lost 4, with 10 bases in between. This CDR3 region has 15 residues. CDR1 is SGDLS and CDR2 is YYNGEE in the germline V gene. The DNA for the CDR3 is TGTGCCAGCAGCGTAGCTGGACAGACCACCGGGGAGCTGTTTTTT. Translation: CASSVAGQTTGELFF.